Listed below are T cell receptor beta chains from one sample, sequenced in a study of shared clonotypes between healthy human individuals. Sequencing was performed with immunoSEQ multiplex PCR; in TCRdb, only in-frame clones are kept and a portion is missing. Of about 2.3 million clones listed, approximately 93% are singletons. The material sequenced was naive CD4+ T cells from PBMCs. Receptors were obtained from a man younger than 35 in good health. Some clones in this sample may be carry-over from other donors' samples. Each CDR3 is given with its conserved first and last residue. The D gene is left open where the match is weak. Clone size is stated in some rows and not others, as once, few, many or a class when expanded.

V gene	clone size	D gene	J gene	CDR3 length	CDR3 DNA	CDR3 protein
TRBV25-1	-	-	TRBJ2-1	13	TGTGCCAGTAGGGAGGTAGCCTACAATGAGCAGTTCTTC	CASREVAYNEQFF
TRBV5-1	-	TRBD1	TRBJ2-1	16	TGCGCCAGCAGCTATCCCGGGACAGGAGTCTACAATGAGCAGTTCTTC	CASSYPGTGVYNEQFF
TRBV2	few	-	TRBJ2-1	10	TGTGCCAGCACCGACAATGAGCAGTTCTTC	CASTDNEQFF
TRBV9	-	-	TRBJ1-4	17	TGTGCCAGCAGCGCGCGAATACCGGGACCGTATATTTTGCGGGTACTTTTT	CASSARIPGPYILRVLF
TRBV4-1	-	-	TRBJ1-5	16	TGCGCCAGCAGCCTGGGGGGGGCTTATAGCAATCAGCCCCAGCATTTT	CASSLGGAYSNQPQHF
TRBV5-1	-	-	TRBJ1-4	14	TGCGCCAGCAGCAGTGAAGGGGGTGAAGAAAAACTGTTTTTT	CASSSEGGEEKLFF
TRBV30	few	-	TRBJ1-1	12	TGTGCCTGGTGTCAGCAACACACTGAAGCTTTCTTT	CAWCQQHTEAFF
TRBV4-1	-	-	TRBJ1-1	16	TGCGCCAGCAGCCGCCAGGCCGGCGGCATGAACACTGAAGCTTTCTTT	CASSRQAGGMNTEAFF
TRBV5-6	once	-	TRBJ2-7	14	TGTGCCAGCACCAATCTTGGGGTTAACCCCGAGCAGTACTTC	CASTNLGVNPEQYF
TRBV7-2	-	TRBD1	TRBJ2-1	17	TGTGCCAGCAGCTTAGCCAGGGACAGGAACCGTTACAATGAGCAGTTCTTC	CASSLARDRNRYNEQFF
TRBV30	few	-	TRBJ1-1	11	TGTGCCTGGAGTGCGAGCAGAGGAGCTTTCTTT	CAWSASRGAFF
TRBV19	-	TRBD2	TRBJ2-2	16	TGTGCCAGTAGTATGCTTGGCGGGAGGGGGACCGGGGAGCTGTTTTTT	CASSMLGGRGTGELFF
TRBV2	once	-	TRBJ1-2	13	TGTGCCAGCACTTCGTTGGAGTCCGTTGGCTACACCTTC	CASTSLESVGYTF
TRBV27	-	-	TRBJ2-7	15	TGTGCCAGCAGTGTCCGAGGGGTTGAGCCCTACGAGCAGTACTTC	CASSVRGVEPYEQYF
TRBV7-2	-	-	TRBJ2-3	16	TGTGCCAGCAGCTTAGGAGCAGGTTTTAGCACAGATACGCAGTATTTT	CASSLGAGFSTDTQYF
TRBV7-2	-	-	TRBJ2-7	14	TGTGCCAGCAGCTCTTTGGGCGGGATGGTCGAGCAGTACTTC	CASSSLGGMVEQYF
TRBV28	-	-	TRBJ2-7	12	TGTGCCAGCAGTTTAGGTTTGGTCGAGCAGTACTTC	CASSLGLVEQYF
TRBV7-2	-	TRBD2	TRBJ2-2	15	TGTGCCAGCAGCTTCGGGACTAGCTTGATCGGGGAGCTGTTTTTT	CASSFGTSLIGELFF
TRBV28	-	TRBD2	TRBJ2-1	16	TGTGCCAGCAGTCCCTCGGGACTAGCGAGTTACAATGAGCAGTTCTTC	CASSPSGLASYNEQFF
TRBV29-1	-	-	TRBJ2-3	14	TGCAGCGTTCAGAGGCTCCTAATGACAGATACGCAGTATTTT	CSVQRLLMTDTQYF
TRBV6-1	once	TRBD2	TRBJ2-3	15	TGTGCCAGCAGCGTACTAGCGGGAGCGGGAGATACGCAGTATTTT	CASSVLAGAGDTQYF
TRBV10-3	-	-	TRBJ2-1	13	TGTGCCATCGTGTCTAGCATGTCCAATGAGCAGTTCTTC	CAIVSSMSNEQFF
TRBV6-1	-	-	TRBJ2-7	14	TGTGCCAGCAGTGAAGTGGGCAGGGTGAGAGAGCAGTACTTC	CASSEVGRVREQYF
TRBV18	-	-	TRBJ2-2	14	TGTGCCAGCTCACCAGGCAGGGACGCCGGGGAGCTGTTTTTT	CASSPGRDAGELFF
TRBV11-3	once	-	TRBJ2-2	16	TGTGCCAGCAGCGCGTCCCTGGGCGCGAACACCGGGGAGCTGTTTTTT	CASSASLGANTGELFF
TRBV7-8	-	-	TRBJ2-7	15	TGTGCCAGCAGCTTAGAAAACGGACGTACCTACGAGCAGTACTTC	CASSLENGRTYEQYF
TRBV10-3	-	-	TRBJ1-2	16	TGTGCCATCAGTGAGGGTACAGGGACCCTTAACTATGGCTACACCTTC	CAISEGTGTLNYGYTF
TRBV29-1	-	-	TRBJ2-5	15	TGCAGCGTTGAAGTGACCGCAGGGGTTACTGAGACCCAGTACTTC	CSVEVTAGVTETQYF
TRBV28	once	-	TRBJ1-2	13	TGTGCCAGCAGTTTAGCTCTGGGATATGGCTACACCTTC	CASSLALGYGYTF
TRBV7-2	-	-	TRBJ2-4	15	TGTGCCAGCAGCTTCGGGGGACAAGCCAAAAACATTCAGTACTTC	CASSFGGQAKNIQYF
TRBV4-3	-	-	TRBJ1-1	15	TGCGCCAGCAGCCCCCGCGGGGTGGATGACACTGAAGCTTTCTTT	CASSPRGVDDTEAFF
TRBV5-4	-	-	TRBJ2-3	15	TGTGCCAGCAGCTTGGGGCTTGCTAGCACAGATACGCAGTATTTT	CASSLGLASTDTQYF
TRBV18	-	-	TRBJ1-5	15	TGTGCCAGCTCACGTGGCAGGGATAGCAATCAGCCCCAGCATTTT	CASSRGRDSNQPQHF
TRBV5-1	-	-	TRBJ1-5	15	TGCGCCAGCAGCTTGGTAGGGGGGAGCGATCAGCCCCAGCATTTT	CASSLVGGSDQPQHF
TRBV5-1	-	-	TRBJ1-1	14	TGCGCCAGCAGCTTGACAGTCACTAACACTGAAGCTTTCTTT	CASSLTVTNTEAFF
TRBV28	once	-	TRBJ2-3	17	TGTGCCAGCAGTTCCTCTGGGCGGACAACTAGCACAGATACGCAGTATTTT	CASSSSGRTTSTDTQYF
TRBV30	-	TRBD2	TRBJ2-1	15	TGTGCCTGGACCACCGGCAGCGGGGAGTACAATGAGCAGTTCTTC	CAWTTGSGEYNEQFF
TRBV7-9	-	TRBD2	TRBJ2-2	19	TGTGCCAGCAGCTCCCCTCGGGGGCGGGAGGCCTCCGGCACCGGGGAGCTGTTTTTT	CASSSPRGREASGTGELFF
TRBV5-1	-	TRBD1	TRBJ1-1	15	TGCGCCAGCAGCCAGGGGACAGGGCGGGGGAACGGAGCTTTCTTT	CASSQGTGRGNGAFF
TRBV27	-	TRBD2	TRBJ2-7	16	TGTGCCAGCAGTCCGGAACGACTAGCGCGCTCCTACGAGCAGTACTTC	CASSPERLARSYEQYF
TRBV5-5	-	-	TRBJ1-1	14	TGTGCCAGCAGCTTGGAGTGGGGAGGCACTGAAGCTTTCTTT	CASSLEWGGTEAFF
TRBV9	-	TRBD1	TRBJ1-5	15	TGTGCCAGCAGCGTATCGGGACAGGGGGGGGTGCCCCAGCATTTT	CASSVSGQGGVPQHF
TRBV6-6	-	TRBD2	TRBJ2-7	13	TGTGCCAGCAGTCAAACTAGCGCGTACGAGCAGTACTTC	CASSQTSAYEQYF
TRBV9	few	-	TRBJ2-3	13	TGTGCCAGCAGCGTAGGGGGCACAGATACGCAGTATTTT	CASSVGGTDTQYF
TRBV12-5	-	-	TRBJ2-1	16	TGTGCTAGTGGTTTGACAGGCAACTACTCCTACAATGAGCAGTTCTTC	CASGLTGNYSYNEQFF
TRBV5-8	-	-	TRBJ1-1	15	TGTGCCAGCAGCTTGCGGTGGGCGCTTGCCACTGAAGCTTTCTTT	CASSLRWALATEAFF
TRBV29-1	-	-	TRBJ2-1	13	TGCAGCGCCTCCGGGAACTCCTACAATGAGCAGTTCTTC	CSASGNSYNEQFF
TRBV4-1	-	-	TRBJ1-4	14	TGCGCCAGCAGCGGTCGGGATTCGAGTGAAAAACTGTTTTTT	CASSGRDSSEKLFF